The rows below give T cell receptor beta chains drawn from one sample of a study of OX40 agonist ivuxolimab in advanced cancers. TCRdb's copy holds only in-frame clones and misses some; the assay was immunoSEQ multiplex PCR. The sample lists 30,000 or so clones; about four fifths were seen once. Sequenced material: CD4+ or CD8+ T cells sorted from blood, taken in a trial of the OX40 agonist ivuxolimab. The receptors were sampled from an adult with an advanced solid tumor such as melanoma, head and neck, liver or kidney cancer. CDR3s include the opening cysteine and the closing phenylalanine or tryptophan. Each record gives: clone size, J gene, D gene, V gene, CDR3 DNA, CDR3 protein. A D gene is named only where the DNA matches it firmly. Clone size, where shown, is once, few, many, or a class for clones that have expanded.

few | TRBJ1-4 | . | TRBV16 | TGTGCCAGCAGCCAATTCCCGGGGGGCGCAGGTGAAAAACTGTTTTTT | CASSQFPGGAGEKLFF
. | TRBJ2-7 | . | TRBV27 | TGTGCCACCAGGGGAGGGACCTACGAGCAGTACTTC | CATRGGTYEQYF
few | TRBJ2-7 | . | TRBV6-6 | TGTGCCAGCAGAATCGGGATTTCCTACGAGCAGTACTTC | CASRIGISYEQYF
. | TRBJ2-1 | TRBD1 | TRBV27 | TGTGCCAGCCGACAGGGGTGGATCGATGAGCAGTTCTTC | CASRQGWIDEQFF
. | TRBJ2-4 | . | TRBV6-1 | TGTGCCAGCAGTGATGGGGTATTAGCCAAAAACATTCAGTACTTC | CASSDGVLAKNIQYF
. | TRBJ2-7 | . | TRBV28 | TGTGCCAGCAGTACGTCTCAGGCCGGCCACTACGAGCAGTACTTC | CASSTSQAGHYEQYF
. | TRBJ1-5 | TRBD1 | TRBV6-5 | TGTGCCAGCAGTCCCGGGACAGGGAATCGGCCCCAGCATTTT | CASSPGTGNRPQHF
few | TRBJ2-2 | . | TRBV19 | TGTGCCAGTAGTATACAGGGACCCGGGGAGCTGTTTTTT | CASSIQGPGELFF
. | TRBJ1-2 | TRBD1 | TRBV30 | TGTGCCTGGAGTGTACTGGGGACAGTGGGTGGCTACACCTTC | CAWSVLGTVGGYTF
. | TRBJ1-2 | TRBD1 | TRBV19 | TGTGCCAGTAGTATATACAGGGGGAACTATGGCTACACCTTC | CASSIYRGNYGYTF
. | TRBJ2-1 | . | TRBV30 | TGTGCCTGGAGTGTCAGTCTGGGGGCCAATGAGCAGTTCTTC | CAWSVSLGANEQFF
once | TRBJ2-1 | TRBD2 | TRBV9 | TGTGCCAGCAGCGTATATCCAGCGGGAAGCACCTACAATGAGCAGTTCTTC | CASSVYPAGSTYNEQFF
. | TRBJ1-4 | TRBD1 | TRBV2 | TGTGCCAGCAAAGACAGGGGAGGTGGTGAAAAACTGTTTTTT | CASKDRGGGEKLFF
. | TRBJ2-1 | . | TRBV9 | TGTGCCAGGGGATCAGGGGAGAGCTCCTACAATGAGCAGTTCTTC | CARGSGESSYNEQFF
. | TRBJ2-1 | TRBD2 | TRBV23-1 | TGCGCCAGCAGTCAAAATGGGGCGGGAGAAGAGGACAATGAGCAGTTCTTC | CASSQNGAGEEDNEQFF
. | TRBJ1-1 | . | TRBV7-3 | TGTGCCAGCAGCTCCCGCGCCGGGGGCTTCGGTAAGGACACTGAAGCTTTCTTT | CASSSRAGGFGKDTEAFF
. | TRBJ1-2 | . | TRBV30 | TGTGCCTGGAGAAACAGGGCGTATGGCTACACCTTC | CAWRNRAYGYTF
. | TRBJ2-6 | TRBD1 | TRBV28 | TGTGCCAGCAGTTTATGGGGACAGGACTCTGGGGCCAACGTCCTGACTTTC | CASSLWGQDSGANVLTF
. | TRBJ1-6 | TRBD1 | TRBV6-6 | TGTGCCAGCAGCCCGGACAGGGGGCTTTCACCCCTCCACTTT | CASSPDRGLSPLHF
many | TRBJ2-1 | TRBD2 | TRBV15 | TGTGCCACCAGCACTACCCTTGGGACCCCAGACGGGGCTAGCGGGAAATACAATGAGCAGTTCTTC | CATSTTLGTPDGASGKYNEQFF
once | TRBJ2-1 | TRBD2 | TRBV2 | TGTGCCAGGGGGACTAGCGATTACAATGAGCAGTTCTTC | CARGTSDYNEQFF
. | TRBJ2-7 | . | TRBV25-1 | TGTGCCAGCCGTTTATCGAGCTCCTACGAGCAGTACTTC | CASRLSSSYEQYF
. | TRBJ2-2 | . | TRBV30 | TGTGCCTGGAGTTTCAGGGACACCGGGGAGCTGTTTTTT | CAWSFRDTGELFF
once | TRBJ2-1 | . | TRBV6-5 | TGTGCCAGCAGACTTCAGGGCAATGAGCAGTTCTTC | CASRLQGNEQFF
. | TRBJ2-2 | . | TRBV12-5 | TGTGCTAGTGGTTTTGGGGGATACACCGGGGAGCTGTTTTTT | CASGFGGYTGELFF
. | TRBJ2-1 | . | TRBV27 | TGTGCCAGCAGTCTCCGAAGTGGCTATGAGCAGTTCTTC | CASSLRSGYEQFF
. | TRBJ1-1 | . | TRBV12-5 | TGTGCTAGTGGTTTGGGGGGCGAGAACACTGAAGCTTTCTTT | CASGLGGENTEAFF
. | TRBJ2-1 | . | TRBV19 | TGTGCCAGTAGCAACATTGGGAATGAGCAGTTCTTC | CASSNIGNEQFF
once | TRBJ1-1 | . | TRBV11-2 | TGTGCCAGCAGCTTAGTACGGAACACTGAAGCTTTCTTT | CASSLVRNTEAFF
. | TRBJ1-2 | . | TRBV9 | TGTGCCAGCAGCGTCCATAGCGGGACCGTTACTTATGGCTACACCTTC | CASSVHSGTVTYGYTF
. | TRBJ2-7 | TRBD2 | TRBV6-1 | TGTGCCAGCATTCGGGGAGGGGAAAAACGCGAGCAGTACTTC | CASIRGGEKREQYF
few | TRBJ2-3 | . | TRBV7-6 | TGTGCCAGCAGCTTATTCGGGGAGAGCACAGATACGCAGTATTTT | CASSLFGESTDTQYF
. | TRBJ2-7 | TRBD1 | TRBV4-1 | TGCGCCAGCAGCCAACGGACAGGGGAGGCCTACGAGCAGTACTTC | CASSQRTGEAYEQYF
. | TRBJ1-1 | TRBD1 | TRBV5-4 | TGTGCCAGCAACCCCGGGCAGGGGGTCTTGAGCACTGAAGCTTTCTTT | CASNPGQGVLSTEAFF
. | TRBJ2-7 | . | TRBV27 | TGTGCCAGCAGTTTATGGCTAGCGTCCGAGCAGTACTTC | CASSLWLASEQYF
many | TRBJ2-2 | . | TRBV5-1 | TGCGCCAGCAGCTTGGGGCCTGACGTTCGGGAGCTGTTTTTT | CASSLGPDVRELFF
. | TRBJ2-5 | TRBD1 | TRBV25-1 | TGTGCCAGCCGACAGGGACAAGAGACCCAGTACTTC | CASRQGQETQYF
. | TRBJ2-7 | TRBD1 | TRBV7-6 | TGTGCCAGCAGCTTAGGACAGGGGGGTTACGAGCAGTACTTC | CASSLGQGGYEQYF
. | TRBJ1-2 | . | TRBV13 | TGTGCCAGCAGCTGGGACCTTTCTACCTATGGCTACACCTTC | CASSWDLSTYGYTF
. | TRBJ1-1 | . | TRBV2 | TGTGCCAGCAGTCCCGGATTGGGCACTGAAGCTTTCTTT | CASSPGLGTEAFF
. | TRBJ2-7 | . | TRBV13 | TGTGCCAGCAGCTTAGAGGGGGACACATCCTACGAGCAGTACTTC | CASSLEGDTSYEQYF
. | TRBJ2-1 | TRBD2 | TRBV11-3 | TGTGCCAGCAGCCAATTTACGGCGATAGCGGGGAGGGATGAGCAGTTCTTC | CASSQFTAIAGRDEQFF
. | TRBJ2-2 | TRBD2 | TRBV29-1 | TGCAGCGTTGGATCTGGGGGGGGCGGGGAGCTGTTTTTT | CSVGSGGGGELFF
. | TRBJ1-6 | TRBD1 | TRBV4-2 | TGTGCCAGCAGCCTGGGGACAGAGAATTCACCCCTCCACTTT | CASSLGTENSPLHF
. | TRBJ1-1 | . | TRBV7-3 | TGTGCCAGCAGCTCTAGGGGGGACACTGAAGCTTTCTTT | CASSSRGDTEAFF
once | TRBJ2-1 | TRBD2 | TRBV7-2 | TGTGCCAGCAGCCTGCCAGGTAGCGGGAACTTCTACAATGAGCAGTTCTTC | CASSLPGSGNFYNEQFF
medium-sized | TRBJ2-7 | . | TRBV6-6 | TGTGCCAGCAGTTACTCGGCTGGGGCCGAGCAGTACTTC | CASSYSAGAEQYF
. | TRBJ2-5 | . | TRBV28 | TGTGCCAGCAGTCCAACTACTAGGACGGAGACCCAGTACTTC | CASSPTTRTETQYF
. | TRBJ1-5 | TRBD1 | TRBV6-5 | TGTGCCAGCAGTCTAGGTGGGACAGGCTATCAGCCCCAGCATTTT | CASSLGGTGYQPQHF
once | TRBJ1-3 | . | TRBV5-1 | TGCGCCAGCCGGCCGGACGGAAACACCATATATTTT | CASRPDGNTIYF
. | TRBJ1-4 | . | TRBV11-2 | TGTGCCAGCAGGTTAGGGATCGCAACTAATGAAAAACTGTTTTTT | CASRLGIATNEKLFF
few | TRBJ2-1 | . | TRBV11-2 | TGTGCCAGCAGCAGGTGGGGGGCCTCCTACAATGAGCAGTTCTTC | CASSRWGASYNEQFF
. | TRBJ2-1 | . | TRBV7-7 | TGTGCCAGCAGCTTAGGACCCTTGGAGGGCTTCAATGAGCAGTTCTTC | CASSLGPLEGFNEQFF